These 18 T cell receptor beta chains came from one sample sequenced in a study of human T cells and chemical hapten exposure. TCRdb fed the RACE reads into MiXCR, producing one record per CDR3 protein. Of tens of thousands of distinct CDR3 sequences listed, about 7% are singletons. Indicated time point: pre-sensitization, week 0. As to treatment: therapeutic diphenylcyclopropenone sensitization with weekly scalp DPC. The source material was whole blood, sampled in connection with sensitization to the hapten diphenylcyclopropenone (DPC). The receptor set was obtained from a woman aged 25 to 39 with alopecia areata. Some clones in this sample may be carry-over from other donors' samples.

Of note for this clonotype: This could be a read error, since a much larger clone is one nucleotide away. The chain links TRBV29-1 to TRBJ1-1; 10 bases are shared with TRBD1. With V trimmed by 3 bases and J by 11 bases, 3 bases remained unmatched. The CDR3 is 11 amino acids. Looked up from germline, CDR1 is SQVTM and CDR2 is ANQGSEA. In DNA, the CDR3 is TGCAGCGTTGAGGGACAGGGGAGTGCTTTCTTT. Its translation is CSVEGQGSAFF.

Comment on this clonotype: This may be a read error: a much more frequent sequence differs by one nucleotide. The rearrangement links TRBV29-1 to TRBJ1-1; D uncertain. This CDR3 has 13 amino acids. V gave up 4 bases and J gave up 5 bases, with 14 bases separating them. Germline V gene data show CDR1 as SQVTM and CDR2 as ANQGSEA. Written as DNA, the CDR3 is TGCAGCGTTGGATCGCGGTTTGAGACTGAAGCTTTCTTT. Translated: CSVGSRFETEAFF.

This clonotype was seen repeatedly, ten times or more. The rearrangement uses TRBV12-3 or TRBV12-4 and TRBJ2-1; 10 bases match TRBD2. This CDR3 comprises 15 residues. V lost 6 bases to trimming and J lost 5 bases; unmatched junction nucleotides: 7. The CDR3 DNA reads TGTGCCAGCAGACACCCTAGCGGGGGAAACAATGAGCAGTTCTTC. Residues: CASRHPSGGNNEQFF.

The chain combines TRBV11-2 with TRBJ2-7, with 12 bases lining up with TRBD1. The CDR3 totals 16 residues. V shed 1 base, J shed 6 bases, and the junction held 7 bases outside the gene matches. Germline CDR1 and CDR2: SGHAT and FQNNGV. CDR3 region: CASSLAGTGGMGEQYF. The CDR3 nucleotides are TGTGCCAGCAGCTTAGCGGGGACAGGGGGCATGGGCGAGCAGTACTTC. The complete variable domain, with remaining parts taken from reference TRBV11-2 and TRBJ2-7, reads EAGVAQSPRYKIIEKRQSVAFWCNPISGHATLYWYQQILGQGPKLLIQFQNNGVVDDSQLPKDRFSAERLKGVDSTLKIQPAKLEDSAVYLCASSLAGTGGMGEQYFGPGTRLTVT.

This clonotype was detected ten times or more. The chain employs TRBV12-3 or TRBV12-4 and TRBJ1-2, with D maybe TRBD1 (6 bases). The CDR3 covers 15 residues. V was clipped by 5 bases and J by 5 bases, with 18 bases between them. DNA of the CDR3: TGTGCCAGCAGTACCTCCGGGACACCAACTTATGGCTACACCTTC. Translated, it gives CASSTSGTPTYGYTF.

This clonotype was seen many times. The J gene is TRBJ2-5, the V gene TRBV7-9; D is perhaps TRBD2 (5 bases). Trimming removed 2 bases from V and 4 bases from J, with 17 bases in between. Germline CDR1 SEHNR, CDR2 FQNEAQ (reference sequence). The CDR3 spans 16 residues. The CDR3 region has the DNA TGTGCCAGCAGCTTAAATTTACTGGTTGAGGGAGAGACCCAGTACTTC. Its translation is CASSLNLLVEGETQYF.

In this sample, this clonotype turned up a few times. The DNA for the CDR3 is TGCGCCAGCCAGCCGCGGACAGATACCGGGGAGCTGTTTTTT. Protein product: CASQPRTDTGELFF. J is TRBJ2-2 and V is TRBV5-1; D is perhaps TRBD1 (6 bases). From germline, CDR1 is SGHRS and CDR2 YFSETQ. This CDR3 comprises 14 residues. With 7 bases removed from V and 5 bases from J, the gap between germline ends came to 15 bases.

This clonotype has at least ten counts. The chain joins TRBV9 to TRBJ1-4; TRBD1 agrees at 10 bases. The CDR3 loop spans 15 amino acids. Trimming removed 4 bases from V and 8 bases from J; junction bases left unmatched: 8. Germline CDR1 and CDR2: SGDLS and YYNGEE. The CDR3 DNA reads TGTGCCAGCAGCCCGCGACAGGGGGCAGGCGAAAAACTGTTTTTT. Protein product: CASSPRQGAGEKLFF.

At least ten counts were recorded for this clonotype. This chain joins TRBV27 and TRBJ2-3, with unresolved D. The CDR3 totals 17 residues. Trimming took off 6 bases at V and 2 bases at J, with 21 bases between the two ends. Germline lookup yields CDR1 MNHEY and CDR2 SMNVEV (reference sequence). CDR3: CASSPVVRWRYTDTQYF. CDR3 in DNA: TGTGCCAGCAGCCCCGTTGTTAGGTGGCGATACACAGATACGCAGTATTTT.

This clonotype was seen many times. This chain joins TRBV7-6 and TRBJ1-5; D possibly corresponds to TRBD1 (5 bases). Germline CDR1 reads SGHVS; CDR2 reads FNYEAQ. Trimming shortened V by 1 base and J by 1 base, and 8 bases separated the two germline ends. The CDR3 contains 15 residues. DNA for the CDR3: TGTGCCAGCAGCTTAGGCCAGGGAAGCAATCAGCCCCAGCATTTT. Protein product: CASSLGQGSNQPQHF.

This clonotype was detected ten times or more. The chain joins TRBV7-9 to TRBJ2-2; D is tentatively TRBD1 or TRBD2 (6 bases each). The CDR3 is 12 amino acids. Germline V lookup: CDR1 SEHNR, CDR2 FQNEAQ (reference sequence). V was pared by 11 bases and J by 3 bases, with 10 bases between. The DNA of the CDR3 is TGTGCCGCGGGGACATACACCGGGGAGCTGTTTTTT. Its protein product is CAAGTYTGELFF.

Many counts were recorded for this clonotype. The chain recombines TRBV5-1 with TRBJ1-2; TRBD1 might be the D (6 bases). The CDR3 is 15 amino acids. Germline V lookup: CDR1 SGHRS, CDR2 YFSETQ. Trimming took 0 bases from V and 4 from J, leaving 13 bases between them. The CDR3 DNA sequence: TGCGCCAGCAGCTTGGACCGGGGGGCGACCTATGGCTACACCTTC. Encoded protein: CASSLDRGATYGYTF. Supplemented by reference TRBV5-1 and TRBJ1-2, the full variable domain reads KAGVTQTPRYLIKTRGQQVTLSCSPISGHRSVSWYQQTPGQGLQFLFEYFSETQRNKGNFPGRFSGRQFSNSRSEMNVSTLELGDSALYLCASSLDRGATYGYTFGSGTRLTVV.

This clonotype has a count of ten or more. The chain uses TRBV12-3 or TRBV12-4 and TRBJ1-1; a weak D match, TRBD1 (5 bases). The CDR3 is made up of 11 amino acids. V was trimmed by 5 bases and J by 6 bases, leaving 7 bases between them. CDR3: CASSQGPEAFF. The CDR3 bases are TGTGCCAGCAGTCAGGGTCCTGAAGCTTTCTTT.

This clonotype has at least ten counts. The gene calls are TRBV12-3 or TRBV12-4 and TRBJ1-6, with no clear D. Trimming left V 4 bases short and J 0 bases short, with 10 bases between. The CDR3 sequence is 16 residues long. The chain's CDR3 is CASSSELSSYNSPLHF. The DNA of the CDR3 is TGTGCCAGCAGTTCCGAACTGAGCTCCTATAATTCACCCCTCCACTTT.

This clonotype was seen ten or more times. This sequence joins TRBV11-1 and TRBJ1-1; no reliable D call. This CDR3 has 13 amino acids. V was cut by 5 bases and J by 2 bases, with 9 bases left in between. Germline V gene sequence: CDR1 SGHAT, CDR2 FQDESV (reference sequence). The CDR3 reads CASSHRVNTEAFF. Written as DNA, the CDR3 is TGTGCCAGCAGCCATCGAGTAAACACTGAAGCTTTCTTT.

This clonotype showed up just a few times. The gene calls are TRBV2 and TRBJ2-6; unclear D gene. CDR1 and CDR2 from the germline V gene are SNHLY and FYNNEI. The CDR3 contains 15 residues. The germline V and J ends were trimmed by 4 bases and 0 bases, with 7 bases remaining between them. The CDR3 bases are TGTGCCAGCAGTGGCCAAAGCTCTGGGGCCAACGTCCTGACTTTC. It codes for CASSGQSSGANVLTF.

In this sample, this clonotype turned up a few times. The rearrangement uses TRBV4-1 and TRBJ1-5; maybe TRBD1 (5 bases). The length of the CDR3 is 15 residues. V shed 6 bases and J shed 2 bases, with 14 bases lying between them. The V gene's germline CDR1 is MGHRA and CDR2 YSYEKL. The CDR3 here is CASSPTPGGNQPQHF. CDR3 DNA: TGCGCCAGCAGTCCAACACCGGGGGGCAATCAGCCCCAGCATTTT.

This clonotype was seen ten or more times. The chain recombines TRBV10-3 with TRBJ1-2; TRBD1 might be the D (5 bases). The CDR3 has 13 amino acids. Germline CDR1 is ENHRY and CDR2 is SYGVKD. The V gene lost 6 bases and the J gene lost 3 bases, with 11 bases spanning the gap. CDR3 sequence: CAIRPDRDYGYTF. The CDR3 bases are TGTGCCATCAGACCAGACAGAGACTATGGCTACACCTTC.